The 25 T cell receptor beta chains reported below all come from one sample, sequenced in a study of cytomegalovirus exposure and HLA in healthy donors. Primers: 60 Vbeta forward and 13 Jbeta reverse. Repertoires were generated with immunoSEQ multiplex PCR, while TCRdb's copy carries only in-frame clones and drops some. The table records about 210,000 clones, approximately 82% of them present only once. Sample: PBMCs. Source of these receptors: a woman between 50 and 59 years old in good health and CMV-seropositive.

V is TRBV2 and J is TRBJ2-2; tentative D call: TRBD2 (6 bases). The germline CDR1 and CDR2 sequences are SNHLY and FYNNEI. The V gene lost 10 bases and the J gene lost 4 bases, with 22 bases spanning the gap. CDR3 size: 16 residues. The CDR3 nucleotides are TGTGCCAACAGAGCTGGCAGGGCGGAGGGCACCGGGGAGCTGTTTTTT. This sequence encodes CANRAGRAEGTGELFF.

The count of this clone is one. The V gene is TRBV27, the J gene TRBJ1-5; D is unclear. This CDR3 spans 14 amino acids. V was pared by 2 bases and J by 5 bases, with 10 bases between. The germline CDR1 and CDR2 sequences are MNHEY and SMNVEV (reference sequence). The DNA of the CDR3 is TGTGCCAGCAGTTTACTCGGGAAATATCAGCCCCAGCATTTT. The encoded protein is CASSLLGKYQPQHF.

The chain joins TRBV5-6 to TRBJ2-7; 9 bases are a match to TRBD1. V lost 3 bases and J lost 4; bases outside the gene matches: 5. Per the germline V gene, CDR1 is SGHDT and CDR2 is YYEEEE. The CDR3 length is 14 residues. CDR3 region: CASSSRTGVYEQYF. The CDR3 DNA reads as TGTGCCAGCAGCTCCAGGACAGGGGTTTACGAGCAGTACTTC.

This clone was counted between two and nine times. The chain carries TRBV6-4 and TRBJ1-1; D perhaps matches TRBD1 (5 bases). The CDR3 has 14 residues. V gave up 4 bases and J gave up 3 bases, with 12 bases separating them. Germline V gene sequence: CDR1 MRHNA, CDR2 SNTAGT. The CDR3 sequence: CASSGRGGDTEAFF. The CDR3 DNA reads TGTGCCAGCAGTGGTCGAGGAGGGGACACTGAAGCTTTCTTT.

This chain uses TRBV7-2 with TRBJ2-5, with TRBD2 matching 10 bases. Germline V gives CDR1 SGHTA, CDR2 FQGNSA. The CDR3 spans 17 residues. J was trimmed by 5 bases and V by 2 bases; bases with no gene match: 11. The CDR3 protein is CASSLSSSGGVWETQYF. CDR3 nucleotides: TGTGCCAGCAGCTTATCTTCGAGCGGGGGGGTATGGGAGACCCAGTACTTC.

This chain links TRBV30 with TRBJ1-2, with TRBD1 identical over 8 bases. Trimming took 2 bases from V and 4 from J; bases not matched to a gene: 3. CDR1 is GTSNPN and CDR2 is SVGIG in the germline V gene (reference sequence). This CDR3 contains 13 residues. CDR3 nucleotide sequence: TGTGCCTGGAGTCCGGGACAGGTCTATGGCTACACCTTC. Protein sequence: CAWSPGQVYGYTF.

The chain couples TRBV14 to TRBJ2-7, with 10 bases fitting TRBD1. J was trimmed by 2 bases and V by 4 bases; bases with no gene match: 8. The length of the CDR3 is 16 residues. The germline CDR1 and CDR2 sequences are SGHDN and FVKESK. CDR3 coding DNA: TGTGCCAGCAGCCTAATTCCGGGACAGGGGACCTACGAGCAGTACTTC. This gives the protein CASSLIPGQGTYEQYF. The full variable domain, completed using reference TRBV14 and TRBJ2-7, is EAGVTQFPSHSVIEKGQTVTLRCDPISGHDNLYWYRRVMGKEIKFLLHFVKESKQDESGMPNNRFLAERTGGTYSTLKVQPAELEDSGVYFCASSLIPGQGTYEQYFGPGTRLTVT.

This clone appeared once. The gene calls are TRBV27 and TRBJ2-3; TRBD2 aligns across 7 bases. The CDR3 is 17 residues long. Germline V gene data show CDR1 as MNHEY and CDR2 as SMNVEV (reference sequence). V lost 5 bases and J lost 1; bases outside the gene matches: 12. CDR3 amino acids: CASSPTGWAGGTDTQYF. CDR3 DNA sequence: TGTGCCAGCAGTCCGACCGGATGGGCGGGGGGCACAGATACGCAGTATTTT.

The chain uses TRBV27 and TRBJ1-6; D is ambiguous. From germline, CDR1 is MNHEY and CDR2 SMNVEV (reference sequence). The CDR3 consists of 16 residues. The V end was cut by 5 bases, the J end by 6 bases, with 17 bases between. The CDR3 loop is CASSTGPLGGNSPLHF. CDR3 in DNA: TGTGCCAGCAGTACCGGGCCTCTTGGAGGTAATTCACCCCTCCACTTT.

The chain uses TRBV29-1 and TRBJ1-1, with 8 bases fitting TRBD1. The J segment lost 4 bases and the V segment lost 8 bases, leaving 9 bases of the junction unmatched. The CDR3 is 13 residues long. Germline loops: CDR1 SQVTM, CDR2 ANQGSEA. The CDR3 DNA reads as TGCAGCTCCATGACAGGGGCGGCCACTGAAGCTTTCTTT. It encodes CSSMTGAATEAFF.

The chain joins TRBV28 to TRBJ2-7; the match to TRBD2 covers 12 bases. CDR3 length: 15 amino acids. Germline CDR1 MDHEN, CDR2 SYDVKM. V lost 7 bases and J lost 6; bases outside the gene matches: 10. The CDR3 is CASNHGLAGPGEQYF. DNA of the CDR3: TGTGCCAGCAACCATGGACTAGCGGGGCCGGGCGAGCAGTACTTC.

The V call is TRBV28, the J call TRBJ2-3; 7 positions match TRBD2. The CDR3 contains 16 residues. Trimming removed 10 bases from V and 2 bases from J; junction bases left unmatched: 15. Germline CDR1 is MDHEN and CDR2 is SYDVKM. CDR3 DNA: TGTGCCACCAACCCCCCTGGCGGGGGATACACAGATACGCAGTATTTT. This encodes CATNPPGGGYTDTQYF.

This clone was recorded once. Mismatch with germline at one junction end may stem from a read error. The chain has TRBV7-9 and TRBJ1-6; 10 bases match TRBD1. Germline values: CDR1 SEHNR, CDR2 FQNEAQ (reference sequence). The CDR3 runs 17 residues. CDR3 loop: CSSSLGYGTGVESPLHF. DNA for the CDR3: TGTTCCAGCAGCTTAGGATACGGGACAGGGGTTGAGTCACCCCTCCACTTT.

This chain uses TRBV28 with TRBJ1-2; D remains unclear. CDR1 is MDHEN and CDR2 is SYDVKM in the germline V gene. Between the trimmed V and J ends, which lost 4 bases and 0 bases, there was a span of 6 bases. There are 13 residues in the CDR3. The CDR3 DNA reads TGTGCCAGCAGTTCCCCTCCTAACTATGGCTACACCTTC. This gives the protein CASSSPPNYGYTF.

The chain employs TRBV19 and TRBJ2-5, with D maybe TRBD1 (7 bases). The CDR3 runs 14 residues. Trimming removed 3 bases from V and 5 bases from J, with 13 bases in between. Germline V CDR1 and CDR2: LNHDA, SQIVND (reference sequence). CDR3 in amino acids: CASSIRGDGETQYF. CDR3 in DNA: TGTGCCAGTAGTATCAGGGGGGACGGGGAGACCCAGTACTTC.

The V and J genes are TRBV6-6 and TRBJ1-5; TRBD1 matches at 8 bases. With V trimmed by 5 bases and J by 7 bases, 13 bases remained unmatched. The CDR3 contains 16 residues. Germline CDR1 and CDR2: MNHNY and SVGAGI (reference sequence). CDR3 in amino acids: CASSREGGQGWQPQHF. As DNA, the CDR3 is TGTGCCAGCAGTCGGGAAGGAGGACAGGGTTGGCAGCCCCAGCATTTT.

The rearrangement links TRBV30 to TRBJ1-1; D is ambiguous. The CDR3 is made up of 13 amino acids. Per germline, CDR1 GTSNPN and CDR2 SVGIG (reference sequence). Trimming shortened V by 0 bases and J by 1 base, and 6 bases separated the two germline ends. The CDR3 DNA reads as TGTGCCTGGAGTGTAACTCCGAACACTGAAGCTTTCTTT. It specifies CAWSVTPNTEAFF.

This chain connects TRBV20-1 to TRBJ2-1; D not certain. The CDR3 is 11 residues long. The V end lost 1 base, the J end lost 10 bases, and 8 bases lay between the germline ends. Germline assignment: CDR1 DFQATT and CDR2 SNEGSKA (reference sequence). CDR3 in amino acids: CSARVVSEQFF. CDR3 in DNA: TGCAGTGCTAGAGTAGTGAGCGAGCAGTTCTTC.

The chain combines TRBV5-4 with TRBJ1-6; D unclear. V was trimmed by 1 base and J by 8 bases, leaving 13 bases between them. Germline lookup yields CDR1 SGHNT and CDR2 YYREEE (reference sequence). This CDR3 comprises 15 residues. The DNA of the CDR3 is TGTGCCAGCAGCTTGAAGGTCCTACGGGATTCACCCCTCCACTTT. Its translation is CASSLKVLRDSPLHF.

This clone was counted only a few times. The gene calls are TRBV5-6 and TRBJ1-2, with a tentative D call TRBD1 (6 bases). Deletions cut 0 bases from V and 7 bases from J, with 7 bases between. Germline V lookup: CDR1 SGHDT, CDR2 YYEEEE. This CDR3 comprises 12 residues. CDR3 coding DNA: TGTGCCAGCAGCTTGGACAGGGTTGGCTACACCTTC. Its protein product is CASSLDRVGYTF. Based on the CDR3 plus reference TRBV5-6 and TRBJ1-2, the full variable domain is DAGVTQSPTHLIKTRGQQVTLRCSPKSGHDTVSWYQQALGQGPQFIFQYYEEEERQRGNFPDRFSGHQFPNYSSELNVNALLLGDSALYLCASSLDRVGYTFGSGTRLTVV.

The chain employs TRBV9 and TRBJ2-3; 8 bases are shared with TRBD1. In germline, CDR1 is SGDLS, CDR2 YYNGEE. The junction had 10 bases not matched to a gene; V was cut back by 4 bases and J by 6 bases. The CDR3 spans 15 residues. The CDR3 is CASSPRDRHRDTQYF. The DNA of the CDR3 is TGTGCCAGCAGCCCCCGGGACAGGCATCGGGATACGCAGTATTTT.

This clone was detected a few times. This sequence joins TRBV6-1 and TRBJ1-3; D remains unclear. Between the trimmed V and J ends, which lost 5 bases and 3 bases, there was a span of 11 bases. The CDR3 length is 14 residues. CDR1 is MNHNS, CDR2 SASEGT, per germline. The CDR3 region is CASSPSPGGNTIYF. Written as DNA, the CDR3 is TGTGCCAGCAGTCCCTCCCCCGGTGGAAACACCATATATTTT.

The V gene is TRBV5-4, the J gene TRBJ2-1; D is perhaps TRBD1 (6 bases). Trimming took off 3 bases at V and 0 bases at J, with 13 bases between the two ends. CDR1 is SGHNT, CDR2 YYREEE, per germline (reference sequence). The CDR3 has 16 residues. CDR3 DNA sequence: TGTGCCAGCAGCTGGGAGAGGGGGAGCTCCTACAATGAGCAGTTCTTC. Its protein is CASSWERGSSYNEQFF.

The chain has TRBV7-3 and TRBJ2-5, with D possibly being TRBD2 (6 bases). This CDR3 region has 18 residues. The ends were cut back, 3 bases at V and 2 bases at J, with 22 bases in the middle. Germline loops: CDR1 SGHTA, CDR2 FQGTGA. CDR3: CASSFCGVVPKSQETQYF. The CDR3 nucleotides read TGTGCCAGCAGCTTTTGCGGGGTGGTCCCGAAATCTCAAGAGACCCAGTACTTC.

This chain links TRBV6-5 with TRBJ2-5, with TRBD1 as a possible D gene (6 bases). The CDR3 runs to 14 residues. CDR1 and CDR2 from the germline V gene are MNHEY and SVGAGI. Trimming cost V 0 bases and J 5 bases, with 10 bases left between them. The CDR3: CASSYSRGSETQYF. CDR3 nucleotide sequence: TGTGCCAGCAGTTACTCGAGGGGGTCGGAGACCCAGTACTTC.